The source of this TCR beta chain is a study of CXCR3-negative and CXCR3-positive naive CD8 T cells. As to this clonotype: Its target is not known.

Study-level results: Memory, not naive, CXCR3-negative and CXCR3-positive cells differed in TRBV-TRBJ usage. TRB CDR3s were more hydrophobic in CXCR3-positive than in CXCR3-negative naive cells.

Carrying UMI labels, the TRB cDNA libraries were prepared through 5' RACE. TCRdb reprocessed the 5' RACE reads and stores each CDR3 protein as one record, lacking DNA. Its table lists around 61,000 distinct CDR3 sequences. The CDR3 has 13 amino acids. Per the germline V gene, CDR1 is SEHNR and CDR2 is FQNEAQ (reference sequence). The study sorted every CD8+ T cell subset in triplicate at 300,000 or so cells each. Sequenced input: naive CXCR3+ CD8+ T cells from blood. Subset noted: CD45RO-CCR7+CD27+CD95- naive CD8+ T cells expressing CXCR3 (TNR3+). The receptor was isolated from a human donor in good health. Some clones in this sample may be carry-over from other donors' samples. J is TRBJ1-1 and V is TRBV7-9; the TCRdb D gene call, TRBD1, has no DNA to confirm it. CDR3 residues: CASSLARGAEAFF. Together with reference TRBV7-9 and TRBJ1-1, the CDR3 gives the full variable domain: DTGVSQNPRHKITKRGQNVTFRCDPISEHNRLYWYRQTLGQGPEFLTYFQNEAQLEKSRLLSDRFSAERPKGSFSTLEIQRTEQGDSAMYLCASSLARGAEAFFGQGTRLTVV.